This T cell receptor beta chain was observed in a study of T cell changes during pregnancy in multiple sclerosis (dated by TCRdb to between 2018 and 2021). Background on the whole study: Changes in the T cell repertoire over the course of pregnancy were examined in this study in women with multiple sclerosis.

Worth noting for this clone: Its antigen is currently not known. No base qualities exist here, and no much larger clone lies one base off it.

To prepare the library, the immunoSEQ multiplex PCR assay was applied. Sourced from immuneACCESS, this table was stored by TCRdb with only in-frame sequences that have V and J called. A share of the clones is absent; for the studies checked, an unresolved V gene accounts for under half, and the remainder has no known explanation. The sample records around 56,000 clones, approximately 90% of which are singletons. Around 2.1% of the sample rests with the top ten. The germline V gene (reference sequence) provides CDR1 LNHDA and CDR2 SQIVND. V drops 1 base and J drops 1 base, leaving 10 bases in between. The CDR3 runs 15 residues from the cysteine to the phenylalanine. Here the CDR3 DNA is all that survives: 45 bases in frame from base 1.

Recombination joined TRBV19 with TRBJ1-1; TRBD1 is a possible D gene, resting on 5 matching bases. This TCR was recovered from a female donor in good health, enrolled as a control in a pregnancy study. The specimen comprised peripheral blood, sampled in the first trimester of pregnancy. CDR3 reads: CASSIGAGKNTEAFF. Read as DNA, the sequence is TGTGCCAGTAGTATAGGAGCAGGGAAGAACACTGAAGCTTTCTTT.